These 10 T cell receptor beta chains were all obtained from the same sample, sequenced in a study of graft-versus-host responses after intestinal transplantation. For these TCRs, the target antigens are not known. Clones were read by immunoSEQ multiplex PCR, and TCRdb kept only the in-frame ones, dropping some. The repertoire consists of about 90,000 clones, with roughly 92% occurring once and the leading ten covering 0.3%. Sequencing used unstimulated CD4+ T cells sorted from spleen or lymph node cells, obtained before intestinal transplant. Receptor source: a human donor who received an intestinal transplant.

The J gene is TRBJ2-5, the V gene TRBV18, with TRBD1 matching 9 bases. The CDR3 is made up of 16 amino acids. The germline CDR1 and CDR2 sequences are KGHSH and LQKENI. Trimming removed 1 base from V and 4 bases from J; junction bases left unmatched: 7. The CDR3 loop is CASSPRLGQGRETQYF. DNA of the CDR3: TGTGCCAGCTCACCACGTCTGGGACAGGGTAGAGAGACCCAGTACTTC.

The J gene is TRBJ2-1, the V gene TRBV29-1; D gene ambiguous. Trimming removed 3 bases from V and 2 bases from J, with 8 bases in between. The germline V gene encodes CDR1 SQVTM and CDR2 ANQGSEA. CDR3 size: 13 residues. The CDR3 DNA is TGCAGCGTTGAGTCCCACGCCTACAATGAGCAGTTCTTC. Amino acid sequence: CSVESHAYNEQFF.

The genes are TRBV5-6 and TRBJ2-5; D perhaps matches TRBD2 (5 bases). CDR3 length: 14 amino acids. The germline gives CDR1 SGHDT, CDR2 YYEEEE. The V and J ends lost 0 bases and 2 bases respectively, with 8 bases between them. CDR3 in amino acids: CASSLVTGQETQYF. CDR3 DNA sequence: TGTGCCAGCAGCTTGGTGACGGGGCAAGAGACCCAGTACTTC.

The CDR3 protein is CASSLASQIPQPQHF. The CDR3 DNA sequence: TGTGCCAGCAGCTTGGCGTCGCAAATTCCCCAGCCCCAGCATTTT. V and J are TRBV5-5 and TRBJ1-5; the D is unclear. The germline V gene has CDR1 SGHKS and CDR2 YYEKEE (reference sequence). There are 15 residues in the CDR3. Trimming cost V 0 bases and J 7 bases, with 14 bases left between them.

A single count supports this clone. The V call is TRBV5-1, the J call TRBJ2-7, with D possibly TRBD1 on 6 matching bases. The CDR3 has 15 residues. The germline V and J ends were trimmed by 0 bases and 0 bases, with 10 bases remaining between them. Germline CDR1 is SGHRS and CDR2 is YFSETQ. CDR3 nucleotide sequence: TGCGCCAGCAGCTTGGGTACGGACAGCTCCTACGAGCAGTACTTC. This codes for CASSLGTDSSYEQYF.

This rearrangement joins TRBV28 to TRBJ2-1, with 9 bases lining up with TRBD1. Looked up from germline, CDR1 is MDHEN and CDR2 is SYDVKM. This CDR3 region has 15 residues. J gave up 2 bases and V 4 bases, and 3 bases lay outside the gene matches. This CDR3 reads CASSSRDRAYNEQFF. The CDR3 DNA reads TGTGCCAGCAGTTCCCGGGACAGGGCCTACAATGAGCAGTTCTTC.

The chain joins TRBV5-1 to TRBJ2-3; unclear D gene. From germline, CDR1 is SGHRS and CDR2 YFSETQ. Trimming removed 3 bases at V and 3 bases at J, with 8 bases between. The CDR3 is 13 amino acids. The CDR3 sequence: CASSYTETDTQYF. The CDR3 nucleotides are TGCGCCAGCAGCTACACAGAAACAGATACGCAGTATTTT.

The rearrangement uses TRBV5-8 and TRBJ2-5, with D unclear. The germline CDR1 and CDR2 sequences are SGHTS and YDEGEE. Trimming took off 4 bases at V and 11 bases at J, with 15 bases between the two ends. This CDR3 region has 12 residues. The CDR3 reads CASSPRTPEQYF. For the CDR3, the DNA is TGTGCCAGCAGCCCCCGGACCCCGGAGCAGTACTTC.

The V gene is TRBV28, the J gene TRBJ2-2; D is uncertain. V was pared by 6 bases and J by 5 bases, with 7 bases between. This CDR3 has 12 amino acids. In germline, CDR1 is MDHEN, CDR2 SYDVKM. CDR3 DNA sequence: TGTGCCAGCAGGACGACAACCGGGGAGCTGTTTTTT. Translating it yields CASRTTTGELFF.

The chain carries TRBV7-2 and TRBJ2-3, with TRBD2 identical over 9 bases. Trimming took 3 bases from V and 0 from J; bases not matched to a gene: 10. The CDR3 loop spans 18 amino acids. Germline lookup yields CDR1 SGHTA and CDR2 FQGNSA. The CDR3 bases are TGTGCCAGCAGCTTCTTTGTGCAGGGACTAGCTAGCACAGATACGCAGTATTTT. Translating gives CASSFFVQGLASTDTQYF.